This T cell receptor (beta chain) was identified during a study of blood T cell repertoires in COVID-19. About the study: Collection of acute and convalescent COVID-19 samples took place in the United States, Italy and Spain. T cells, B-cell-depleted T cells, or PBMCs provided the cDNA or gDNA that served as material.

In the original analysis: Nucleated cell counts were estimated from reference gene primer amplification. This table comes from immunoSEQ multiplex PCR, and its TCRdb copy is limited to in-frame clones, with some not included. V, J and clone size derive from that table, while D and trimming were established from the DNA sequence. The profile shows around 140,000 clones, around 84% of them singletons. In germline, CDR1 is GTSNPN, CDR2 SVGIG (reference sequence). CDR3 length equals 18 residues. The sample holds a few counts of this clone. The rearrangement joins TRBV30 to TRBJ1-6, with a possible D match to TRBD1 (6 bases). The TCR originated in a man aged 55-75 years with active or convalescent COVID-19. Source material: peripheral blood. CDR3: CACGAGALPDLYNSPLHF. The CDR3 DNA follows: TGTGCTTGTGGGGCAGGGGCCCTTCCCGACCTCTATAATTCACCCCTCCACTTT. Drawing the rest from reference TRBV30 and TRBJ1-6, the complete variable domain is SQTIHQWPATLVQPVGSPLSLECTVEGTSNPNLYWYRQAAGRGLQLLFYSVGIGQISSEVPQNLSASRPQDRQFILSSKKLLLSDSGFYLCACGAGALPDLYNSPLHFGNGTRLTVT.